A single sample gave rise to the 27 T cell receptor beta chains below, sequenced in a study of T-cell reconstitution after alpha-beta-depleted transplantation in children. The library targeted TCRbeta and was prepared with unique molecular identifiers. TCRdb ran MiXCR on the PCR reads and lists one entry per CDR3 protein. The sample records hundreds of thousands of distinct CDR3 sequences, less than 15% being singletons. Sequences were derived from PBMCs, sampled before TCRalphabeta/CD19-depleted stem cell transplant. These receptors were collected from a girl aged 2 to 9 with congenital amegakaryocytic thrombocytopenia, due to receive a stem cell transplant.

This clonotype was counted a few times. The J gene is TRBJ1-1, the V gene TRBV7-9; D might be TRBD1 (5 bases). This CDR3 has 15 amino acids. Trimming took 5 bases from V and 0 from J, leaving 13 bases between them. Germline V CDR1 and CDR2: SEHNR, FQNEAQ (reference sequence). CDR3 in amino acids: CASSPLAGMNTEAFF. For the CDR3, the DNA is TGTGCCAGCAGCCCCCTGGCAGGGATGAACACTGAAGCTTTCTTT.

Only a few counts were recorded for this clonotype. The chain uses TRBV19 and TRBJ2-7; D gene unclear. Trimming stripped 4 bases from V and 7 bases from J, with 11 bases between. The CDR3 sequence is 12 residues long. Germline values: CDR1 LNHDA, CDR2 SQIVND (reference sequence). This chain's CDR3 is CASSNILREQYF. The CDR3 DNA reads TGTGCCAGTAGTAATATCCTCCGGGAGCAGTACTTC.

The chain has TRBV20-1 and TRBJ2-3; 12 bases line up with TRBD1. Germline V CDR1 and CDR2: DFQATT, SNEGSKA (reference sequence). The V gene end was trimmed by 6 bases and the J gene end by 6 bases; junction bases not matched to a gene: 10. The CDR3 covers 15 residues. In nucleotides, the CDR3 is TGCAGTGCGAGAACCGGGACAGGGGGCGACGATACGCAGTATTTT. Translated: CSARTGTGGDDTQYF.

There are many counts of this clonotype. The rearrangement uses TRBV5-1 and TRBJ2-1; 7 bases agree with TRBD2. The V gene end was trimmed by 1 base and the J gene end by 7 bases; junction bases not matched to a gene: 11. CDR1 is SGHRS, CDR2 YFSETQ, per germline. The CDR3 has 16 residues. DNA for the CDR3: TGCGCCAGCAGCTTGTTTGGGACTACAGTTGTAAATGAGCAGTTCTTC. Translation gives CASSLFGTTVVNEQFF.

This clonotype was seen a few times. The CDR3 reads CASRAGGDNEQFF. The CDR3 DNA reads TGTGCCAGCAGGGCAGGGGGGGATAATGAGCAGTTCTTC. The rearrangement links TRBV28 to TRBJ2-1, with D perhaps matching TRBD1 or TRBD2 (7 bases each). Trimming shortened V by 6 bases and J by 7 bases, and 13 bases separated the two germline ends. Germline CDR1 reads MDHEN; CDR2 reads SYDVKM. The CDR3 extends over 13 amino acids.

This clonotype came up many times. The CDR3 coding sequence is TGCAGCGTTCAGGAACAAGAGACCCAGTACTTC. This translates into CSVQEQETQYF. The chain carries TRBV29-1 and TRBJ2-5; D remains ambiguous. The ends were cut back, 5 bases at V and 2 bases at J, with 6 bases in the middle. The CDR3 is 11 amino acids. Germline values: CDR1 SQVTM, CDR2 ANQGSEA. The full variable domain, its missing parts supplied by reference TRBV29-1 and TRBJ2-5, is SAVISQKPSRDICQRGTSLTIQCQVDSQVTMMFWYRQQPGQSLTLIATANQGSEATYESGFVIDKFPISRPNLTFSTLTVSNMSPEDSSIYLCSVQEQETQYFGPGTRLLVL.

This clonotype was observed at least ten times. The chain employs TRBV29-1 and TRBJ2-1; D may be TRBD2 (6 bases). The CDR3 spans 12 residues. The V gene's germline CDR1 is SQVTM and CDR2 ANQGSEA. Trimming shortened V by 8 bases and J by 7 bases, and 15 bases separated the two germline ends. CDR3 amino acids: CSTGDLYNEQFF. The CDR3 region has the DNA TGCAGCACCGGGGACTTATATAATGAGCAGTTCTTC.

This clonotype was seen at least ten times. CDR3: CSVERGKRYEQFF. CDR3 nucleotide sequence: TGCAGCGTTGAAAGGGGGAAGCGCTATGAGCAGTTCTTC. The chain couples TRBV29-1 to TRBJ2-1; D is perhaps TRBD1 (6 bases). This CDR3 spans 13 amino acids. V was pared by 2 bases and J by 8 bases, with 13 bases between. CDR1 and CDR2 (germline): SQVTM, ANQGSEA.

This clonotype was detected many times. The chain joins TRBV20-1 to TRBJ2-7; no clear D gene. The CDR3 spans 16 residues. V dropped 6 bases and J dropped 3 bases, with 24 bases sitting between them. Germline CDR1 is DFQATT and CDR2 is SNEGSKA (reference sequence). In DNA form, the CDR3 reads TGCAGTGCAGAACGACCGAATTACCGTGCGCGCTACGAGCAGTACTTC. Translation: CSAERPNYRARYEQYF.

This clonotype was seen only a few times. The chain combines TRBV3-1 with TRBJ2-5, with D perhaps given as TRBD1 or TRBD2 (5 bases each). The CDR3 is 14 residues long. Germline V gene sequence: CDR1 LGHDT, CDR2 YNNKEL (reference sequence). The V gene lost 1 base and the J gene lost 5 bases, with 11 bases spanning the gap. The CDR3, as DNA: TGTGCCAGCAGCCAAGCGGGGCTCGAGGAGACCCAGTACTTC. This translates into CASSQAGLEETQYF.

V is TRBV5-6 and J is TRBJ2-3; the D call may be TRBD1 or TRBD2 (5 bases each). This CDR3 has 16 amino acids. V lost 2 bases, J lost 0 bases, and 13 bases lay in between. Germline assignment: CDR1 SGHDT and CDR2 YYEEEE. The CDR3 is CASSFIGDPSTDTQYF. The CDR3 bases are TGTGCCAGCAGCTTCATTGGGGACCCAAGCACAGATACGCAGTATTTT.

The chain is built from TRBV11-2 and TRBJ2-7; D is ambiguous. This CDR3 has 15 amino acids. Trimming left V 1 base short and J 3 bases short, with 13 bases between. The V gene's germline CDR1 is SGHAT and CDR2 FQNNGV. The CDR3 DNA reads TGTGCCAGCAGCTTAGTAGTATTCTCCAGCTACGAGCAGTACTTC. Its protein is CASSLVVFSSYEQYF.

This clonotype came up many times. The chain uses TRBV7-8 and TRBJ1-4; no clear D. CDR1 SGHVS and CDR2 FQNEAQ come from the germline V gene. Trimming removed 3 bases at V and 7 bases at J, with 18 bases between. The length of the CDR3 is 16 residues. This chain's CDR3 is CASSLFTGSEGEKLFF. DNA of the CDR3: TGTGCCAGCAGCTTGTTCACGGGGTCTGAGGGTGAAAAACTGTTTTTT.

This clonotype was detected a few times. The chain joins TRBV3-1 to TRBJ1-5; D remains ambiguous. There are 13 residues in the CDR3. CDR1 LGHDT and CDR2 YNNKEL come from the germline V gene (reference sequence). V lost 0 bases, J lost 4 bases, and 4 bases lay in between. The CDR3 is CASSQDYNQPQHF. CDR3 sequence (DNA): TGTGCCAGCAGCCAAGATTATAATCAGCCCCAGCATTTT.

Only a few counts were recorded for this clonotype. The chain links TRBV5-1 to TRBJ2-1, with 14 positions matching TRBD2. V was pared by 4 bases and J by 7 bases, with 10 bases of the junction left unmatched. Germline CDR1 SGHRS, CDR2 YFSETQ. This CDR3 has 17 amino acids. The chain's CDR3 is CASSEPGLAGVRNEQFF. CDR3 DNA sequence: TGCGCCAGCAGCGAACCGGGACTAGCGGGAGTGCGGAATGAGCAGTTCTTC. Together with reference TRBV5-1 and TRBJ2-1, the CDR3 gives the full variable domain: KAGVTQTPRYLIKTRGQQVTLSCSPISGHRSVSWYQQTPGQGLQFLFEYFSETQRNKGNFPGRFSGRQFSNSRSEMNVSTLELGDSALYLCASSEPGLAGVRNEQFFGPGTRLTVL.

This clonotype appeared many times. CDR3 in amino acids: CATSRDLGGGIEQYF. CDR3 sequence (DNA): TGTGCCACCAGCAGAGATCTAGGGGGAGGAATCGAGCAGTACTTC. The chain recombines TRBV15 with TRBJ2-7, with D perhaps being TRBD1 or TRBD2 (6 bases each). The germline V gene encodes CDR1 LNHNV and CDR2 YYDKDF (reference sequence). The CDR3 extends over 15 amino acids. V was pared by 0 bases and J by 6 bases, with 15 bases between.

This clonotype has more than one count but fewer than ten. The chain recombines TRBV12-5 with TRBJ1-6; the match to TRBD1 covers 7 bases. CDR1 and CDR2 (germline): LGHNT, FRNRAP. V shed 6 bases, J shed 9 bases, and the junction held 8 bases outside the gene matches. The CDR3 is 14 amino acids. CDR3: CASGQTGIGSPLHF. In nucleotides, the CDR3 is TGTGCTAGTGGGCAGACAGGGATCGGTTCACCCCTCCACTTT.

This clonotype appeared a few times. The chain employs TRBV6-2 or TRBV6-3 and TRBJ2-4; 13 nucleotides align to TRBD2. The CDR3 has 20 amino acids. The germline CDR1 and CDR2 sequences are MNHEY and SVGEGT. The junction had 18 bases not matched to a gene; V was cut back by 4 bases and J by 6 bases. CDR3 region: CASSWALTSGRAQGGNIQYF. The CDR3 DNA reads as TGTGCCAGCAGTTGGGCTCTTACTAGCGGGAGGGCCCAAGGAGGAAACATTCAGTACTTC.

This clonotype came up many times. This rearrangement joins TRBV20-1 to TRBJ2-5; D is unclear. The CDR3 consists of 14 residues. CDR1 and CDR2 from the germline V gene are DFQATT and SNEGSKA (reference sequence). Trimming left V 0 bases short and J 2 bases short, with 10 bases between. CDR3 sequence: CSAREGNPQETQYF. The DNA for the CDR3 is TGCAGTGCTAGAGAGGGAAATCCACAAGAGACCCAGTACTTC.

Ten or more counts support this clonotype. J is TRBJ1-1 and V is TRBV20-1; 7 bases line up with TRBD1. Trimming at V came to 1 base and at J to 7 bases, leaving 9 bases not matched to a gene. This CDR3 has 14 residues. Germline assignment: CDR1 DFQATT and CDR2 SNEGSKA (reference sequence). CDR3 nucleotides: TGCAGTGCTAGAGGGTGGGGACAGAGCTTTGAAGCTTTCTTT. Its translation: CSARGWGQSFEAFF.

The chain employs TRBV29-1 and TRBJ2-1, with unresolved D. Germline lookup yields CDR1 SQVTM and CDR2 ANQGSEA. CDR3 size: 13 residues. V lost 6 bases to trimming and J lost 12 bases, with 21 bases between them. The CDR3 spells CSVGGPEPIGQFF. In DNA form, the CDR3 reads TGCAGCGTGGGCGGACCCGAACCCATCGGGCAGTTCTTC.

This clonotype was observed many times. The chain couples TRBV5-5 to TRBJ2-4; TRBD1 matches at 9 bases. The germline gives CDR1 SGHKS, CDR2 YYEKEE (reference sequence). The CDR3 extends over 17 amino acids. V was clipped by 4 bases and J by 7 bases; unmatched bases: 15. The CDR3 here is CASSPTPSRDRVNIQYF. For the CDR3, the DNA is TGTGCCAGCAGCCCCACTCCCTCGCGGGACAGGGTGAACATTCAGTACTTC.

This clonotype was detected only once. The chain has TRBV28 and TRBJ1-1; weak D call: TRBD1 (5 bases). V was cut by 3 bases and J by 2 bases, with 10 bases left in between. Germline CDR1 and CDR2: MDHEN and SYDVKM. The CDR3 is 14 amino acids. CDR3 loop: CASSFWGDNTEAFF. CDR3 coding DNA: TGTGCCAGCAGTTTCTGGGGGGACAACACTGAAGCTTTCTTT.

At least ten counts were recorded for this clonotype. The rearrangement links TRBV7-3 to TRBJ2-1, with 11 nucleotides matching TRBD2. CDR3 size: 16 residues. Germline V gives CDR1 SGHTA, CDR2 FQGTGA. The ends lost 5 bases at V and 5 bases at J; junction bases unmatched: 8. In DNA, the CDR3 is TGTGCCAGCAGCCCCTTCCTAGCGGGAGGAAACAATGAGCAGTTCTTC. It translates to CASSPFLAGGNNEQFF. Drawing the rest from reference TRBV7-3 and TRBJ2-1, the complete variable domain is GAGVSQTPSNKVTEKGKYVELRCDPISGHTALYWYRQSLGQGPEFLIYFQGTGAADDSGLPNDRFFAVRPEGSVSTLKIQRTERGDSAVYLCASSPFLAGGNNEQFFGPGTRLTVL.

Only a few counts were recorded for this clonotype. The gene calls are TRBV7-9 and TRBJ2-3; 9 nucleotides align to TRBD2. The V gene end was trimmed by 5 bases and the J gene end by 0 bases; junction bases not matched to a gene: 6. The CDR3 loop spans 16 amino acids. The germline CDR1 and CDR2 sequences are SEHNR and FQNEAQ (reference sequence). In nucleotides, the CDR3 is TGTGCCAGCAGCGACCTTAGCGGGGGAAGCACAGATACGCAGTATTTT. Translating gives CASSDLSGGSTDTQYF.

This clonotype was picked up many times. The V gene is TRBV5-1, the J gene TRBJ2-1; TRBD2 matches at 8 bases. Per germline, CDR1 SGHRS and CDR2 YFSETQ. V gave up 2 bases and J gave up 1 base; unmatched junction bases: 8. This CDR3 comprises 17 residues. The CDR3 region is CASSFGSRLASYNEQFF. CDR3 nucleotide sequence: TGCGCCAGCAGCTTCGGTTCCAGACTAGCGTCCTACAATGAGCAGTTCTTC.

This clonotype was observed a few times. The V gene is TRBV12-3 or TRBV12-4, the J gene TRBJ2-5, with 11 bases lining up with TRBD1. Losses at the gene ends were 3 bases for V and 3 bases for J; bases not matched to a gene: 3. The CDR3 runs 15 residues. DNA for the CDR3: TGTGCCAGCAGTTTCCTGGGACAGGGGGAAGAGACCCAGTACTTC. It encodes CASSFLGQGEETQYF.